The count of the clone carrying this T cell receptor (beta chain) is one. The assay was immunoSEQ multiplex PCR, and TCRdb's table has in-frame clones only and misses some. Found here are about 15,000 clones, 55% to 75% of them singletons; the top ten hold 40% to 65%. The record originates from a study of radiotherapy plus CTLA-4 blockade in lung cancer. This CDR3 comprises 15 residues. Trimming took 6 bases from V and 0 from J, leaving 14 bases between them. From germline, CDR1 is MNHEY and CDR2 SMNVEV (reference sequence). The sample in question was peripheral blood, obtained from a patient treated with radiotherapy plus ipilimumab. The gene calls are TRBV27 and TRBJ1-2; TRBD1 might be the D (6 bases). The receptor's source is a human donor with non-small cell lung cancer whose response to radiotherapy plus ipilimumab could not be evaluated. The CDR3 region has the DNA TGTGCCAGCAGGACGCTAGGACAGACTAACTATGGCTACACCTTC. Its protein product is CASRTLGQTNYGYTF.